This T cell receptor (beta chain) stems from a study of CD8 T cells in Susac syndrome. Points from the study as a whole: The number of individuals included in the study's TCR sequencing and HLA analysis was acknowledged as relatively small. Clonal expansion was present among Susac CD8+ cells. This expansion reached its peak in TEMRA cells and in active patients.

Germline V CDR1 and CDR2: LNHDA, SQIVND (reference sequence). The length of the CDR3 is 15 residues. V dropped 5 bases and J dropped 4; count of bases not matched to a gene: 8. As concerns this clonotype: Antigen specificity is unknown.

An amount of RNA that ranged from about 0.45 to 1 ug was reverse transcribed with random hexamers. TCRdb re-called the immunoSEQ multiplex PCR reads with MiXCR, one entry per CDR3 protein. This table has roughly 190,000 distinct CDR3 sequences, approximately 95% appearing once. The TCR originated in a human donor with Susac syndrome. This sequence joins TRBV19 and TRBJ2-3; TRBD2 aligns across 8 bases. Input material: CD8+ T cells from PBMCs. For the CDR3, the DNA is TGTGCCAGTAGTGTCTCTGTAGCGGGACCAGATACGCAGTATTTT. Amino acids: CASSVSVAGPDTQYF.